The T cell receptor beta chain under discussion was sequenced for a study of human T cells and chemical hapten exposure. This clonotype was detected many times. The length of the CDR3 is 13 residues. Trimming shortened V by 4 bases and J by 0 bases, and 6 bases separated the two germline ends. The germline V gene encodes CDR1 MNHEY and CDR2 SMNVEV (reference sequence). TCRdb ran MiXCR on the RACE reads and lists one entry per CDR3 protein. The sample lists around 56,000 distinct CDR3 sequences, roughly a tenth occurring once. The time point: pre-sensitization, week 0. As for treatment: therapeutic diphenylcyclopropenone sensitization with weekly scalp DPC.

V is TRBV27 and J is TRBJ2-5; unclear D gene. The material sequenced was whole blood, taken in connection with sensitization to the hapten diphenylcyclopropenone (DPC). This receptor was identified in a man in his forties or fifties with alopecia areata. Some clones in this sample may be carry-over from other donors' samples. DNA for the CDR3: TGTGCCAGCAGTTCTCCGTACCAAGAGACCCAGTACTTC. Encoded protein: CASSSPYQETQYF.